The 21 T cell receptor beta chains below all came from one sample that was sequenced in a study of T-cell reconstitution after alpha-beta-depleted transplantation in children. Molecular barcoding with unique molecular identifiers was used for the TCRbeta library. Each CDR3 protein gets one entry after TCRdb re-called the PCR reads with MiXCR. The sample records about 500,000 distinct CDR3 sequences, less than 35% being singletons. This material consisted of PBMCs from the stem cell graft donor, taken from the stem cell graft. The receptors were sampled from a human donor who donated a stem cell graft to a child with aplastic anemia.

CDR3: CASSLDLRRQKNIQYF. The CDR3 nucleotides are TGTGCCAGCAGCTTGGACCTGAGACGGCAGAAAAACATTCAGTACTTC. The chain recombines TRBV7-2 with TRBJ2-4; D gene unclear. Germline lookup yields CDR1 SGHTA and CDR2 FQGNSA. This CDR3 has 16 amino acids. Deletions cut 3 bases from V and 4 bases from J, with 16 bases between.

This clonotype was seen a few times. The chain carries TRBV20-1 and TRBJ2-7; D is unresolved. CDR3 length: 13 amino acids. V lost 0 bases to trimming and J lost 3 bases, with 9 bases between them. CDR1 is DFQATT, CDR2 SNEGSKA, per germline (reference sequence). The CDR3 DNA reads TGCAGTGCTAGAGATAAAGGTTTCTACGAGCAGTACTTC. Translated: CSARDKGFYEQYF.

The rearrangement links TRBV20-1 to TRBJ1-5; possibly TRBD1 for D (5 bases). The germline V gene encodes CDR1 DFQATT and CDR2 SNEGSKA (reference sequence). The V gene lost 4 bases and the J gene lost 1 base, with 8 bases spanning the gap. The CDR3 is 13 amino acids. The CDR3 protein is CSAIRDSNQPQHF. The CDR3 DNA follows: TGCAGTGCTATACGGGACAGCAATCAGCCCCAGCATTTT.

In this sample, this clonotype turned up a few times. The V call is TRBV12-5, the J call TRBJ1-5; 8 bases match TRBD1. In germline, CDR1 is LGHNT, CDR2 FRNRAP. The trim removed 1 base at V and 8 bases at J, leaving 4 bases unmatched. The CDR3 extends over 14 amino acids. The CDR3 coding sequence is TGTGCTAGTGGTTTGGCCGGGACAGGAAAGCCCCAGCATTTT. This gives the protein CASGLAGTGKPQHF.

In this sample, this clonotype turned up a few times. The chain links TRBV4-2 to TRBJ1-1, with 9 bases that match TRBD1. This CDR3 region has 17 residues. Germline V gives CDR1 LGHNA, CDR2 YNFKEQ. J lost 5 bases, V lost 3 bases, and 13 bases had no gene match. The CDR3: CASSHGGTGGAFTEAFF. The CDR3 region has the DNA TGTGCCAGCAGCCATGGGGGTACAGGGGGCGCATTTACTGAAGCTTTCTTT.

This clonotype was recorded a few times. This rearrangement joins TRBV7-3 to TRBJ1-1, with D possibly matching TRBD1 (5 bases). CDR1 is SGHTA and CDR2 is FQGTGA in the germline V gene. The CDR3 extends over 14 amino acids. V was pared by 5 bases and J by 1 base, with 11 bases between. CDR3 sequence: CASSLGGTNTEAFF. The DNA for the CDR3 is TGTGCCAGCAGCCTTGGCGGGACGAACACTGAAGCTTTCTTT.

The CDR3 loop is CASSFMENTGELFF. The CDR3 DNA reads TGTGCCAGCAGTTTCATGGAGAACACCGGGGAGCTGTTTTTT. This chain joins TRBV27 and TRBJ2-2, with D uncertain. The V gene lost 3 bases and the J gene lost 1 base, with 6 bases spanning the gap. CDR3 length: 14 residues. In germline, CDR1 is MNHEY, CDR2 SMNVEV (reference sequence).

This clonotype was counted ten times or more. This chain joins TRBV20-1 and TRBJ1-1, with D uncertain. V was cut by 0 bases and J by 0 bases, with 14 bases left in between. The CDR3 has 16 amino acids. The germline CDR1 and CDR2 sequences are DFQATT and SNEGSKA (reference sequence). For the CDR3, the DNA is TGCAGTGCTAGAGATATAACAGCCGATATGAACACTGAAGCTTTCTTT. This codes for CSARDITADMNTEAFF.

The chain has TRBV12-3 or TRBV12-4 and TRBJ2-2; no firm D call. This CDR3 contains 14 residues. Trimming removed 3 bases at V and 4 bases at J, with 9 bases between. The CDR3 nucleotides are TGTGCCAGCAGTTTGGGCAGCCGCACCGGGGAGCTGTTTTTT. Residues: CASSLGSRTGELFF.

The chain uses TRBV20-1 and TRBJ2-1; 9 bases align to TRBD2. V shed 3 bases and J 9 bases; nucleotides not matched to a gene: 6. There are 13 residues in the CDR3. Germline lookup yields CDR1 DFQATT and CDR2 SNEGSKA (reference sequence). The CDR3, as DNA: TGCAGTGCTAGCGGCGCGGGAGGGCCTGAGCAGTTCTTC. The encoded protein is CSASGAGGPEQFF.

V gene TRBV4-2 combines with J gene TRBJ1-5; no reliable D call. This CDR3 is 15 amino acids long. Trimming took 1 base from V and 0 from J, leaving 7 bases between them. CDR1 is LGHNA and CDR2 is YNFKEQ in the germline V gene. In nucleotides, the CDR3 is TGTGCCAGCAGCCAAGGTAGGGATAGCAATCAGCCCCAGCATTTT. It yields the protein CASSQGRDSNQPQHF.

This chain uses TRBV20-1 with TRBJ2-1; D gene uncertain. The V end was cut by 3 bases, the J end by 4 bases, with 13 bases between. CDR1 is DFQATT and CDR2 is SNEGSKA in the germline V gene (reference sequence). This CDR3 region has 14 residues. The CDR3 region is CSARTSDGYNEQFF. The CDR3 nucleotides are TGCAGTGCTAGGACTTCCGATGGATACAATGAGCAGTTCTTC.

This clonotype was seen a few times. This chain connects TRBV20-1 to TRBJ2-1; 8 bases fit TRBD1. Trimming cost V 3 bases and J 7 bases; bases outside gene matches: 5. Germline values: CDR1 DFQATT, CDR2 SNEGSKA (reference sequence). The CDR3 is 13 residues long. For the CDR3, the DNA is TGCAGTGCTAGTCGGACAGGGATGAATGAGCAGTTCTTC. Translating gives CSASRTGMNEQFF.

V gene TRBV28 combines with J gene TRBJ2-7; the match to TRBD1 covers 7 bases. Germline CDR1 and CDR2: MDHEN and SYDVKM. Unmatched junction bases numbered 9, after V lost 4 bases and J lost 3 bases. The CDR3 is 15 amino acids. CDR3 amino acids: CASSSRGRNIYEQYF. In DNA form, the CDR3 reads TGTGCCAGCAGTTCGAGGGGGCGCAATATCTACGAGCAGTACTTC.

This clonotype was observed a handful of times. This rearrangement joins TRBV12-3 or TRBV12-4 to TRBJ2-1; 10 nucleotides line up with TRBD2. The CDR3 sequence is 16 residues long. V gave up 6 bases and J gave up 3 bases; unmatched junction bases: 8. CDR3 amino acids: CASRGSGRALYNEQFF. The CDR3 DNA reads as TGTGCCAGCAGGGGGAGCGGGAGGGCCCTCTACAATGAGCAGTTCTTC.

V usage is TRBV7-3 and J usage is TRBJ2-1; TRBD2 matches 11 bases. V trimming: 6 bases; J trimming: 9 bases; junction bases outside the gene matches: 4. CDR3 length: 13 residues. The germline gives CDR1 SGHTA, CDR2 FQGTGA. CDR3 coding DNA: TGTGCCAGCAGGGAGGGGACTAGCGGTGAGCAGTTCTTC. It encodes CASREGTSGEQFF.

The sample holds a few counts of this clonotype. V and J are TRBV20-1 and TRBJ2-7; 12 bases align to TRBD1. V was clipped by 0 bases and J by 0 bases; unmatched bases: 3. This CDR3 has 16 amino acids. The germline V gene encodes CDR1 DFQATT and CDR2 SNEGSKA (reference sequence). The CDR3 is CSARDPGQGASYEQYF. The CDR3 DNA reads TGCAGTGCTAGAGACCCGGGACAGGGGGCCTCCTACGAGCAGTACTTC.

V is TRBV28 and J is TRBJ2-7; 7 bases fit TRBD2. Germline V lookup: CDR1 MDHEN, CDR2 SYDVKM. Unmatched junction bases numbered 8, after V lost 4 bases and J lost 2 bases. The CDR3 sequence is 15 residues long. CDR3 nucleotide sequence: TGTGCCAGCAGTTCAAGCGGGGCCTCCCCCTACGAGCAGTACTTC. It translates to CASSSSGASPYEQYF. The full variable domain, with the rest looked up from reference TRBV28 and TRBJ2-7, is DVKVTQSSRYLVKRTGEKVFLECVQDMDHENMFWYRQDPGLGLRLIYFSYDVKMKEKGDIPEGYSVSREKKERFSLILESASTNQTSMYLCASSSSGASPYEQYFGPGTRLTVT.

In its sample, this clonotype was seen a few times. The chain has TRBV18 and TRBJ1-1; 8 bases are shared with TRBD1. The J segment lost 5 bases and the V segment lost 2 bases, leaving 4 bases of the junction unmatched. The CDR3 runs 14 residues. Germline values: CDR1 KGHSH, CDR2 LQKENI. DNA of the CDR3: TGTGCCAGCTCACCAGGGGACAGGTGGACTGAAGCTTTCTTT. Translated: CASSPGDRWTEAFF.

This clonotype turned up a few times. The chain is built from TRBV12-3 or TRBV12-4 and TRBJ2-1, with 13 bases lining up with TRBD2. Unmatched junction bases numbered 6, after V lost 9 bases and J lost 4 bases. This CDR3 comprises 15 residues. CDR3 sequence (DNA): TGTGCCAGTAACCGGGGACTAGCGGGATACAATGAGCAGTTCTTC. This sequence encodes CASNRGLAGYNEQFF.

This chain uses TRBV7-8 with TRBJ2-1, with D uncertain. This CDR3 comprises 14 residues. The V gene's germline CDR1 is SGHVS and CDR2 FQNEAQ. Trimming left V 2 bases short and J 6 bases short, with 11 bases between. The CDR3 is CASSLKLGLNEQFF. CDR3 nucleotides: TGTGCCAGCAGCTTAAAGCTAGGGCTCAATGAGCAGTTCTTC.